A selection of T cell receptor beta chains follows, all from one sample in a study of CD8 T cells in ankylosing spondylitis. One entry per CDR3 protein, called by TCRdb with MiXCR from the 5' RACE reads. The sample holds about 800,000 distinct CDR3 sequences, roughly 12% seen once. The sample comprised blood, either unsorted or a sorted T cell fraction (not recorded which). The receptors shown here come from a male donor with ankylosing spondylitis. Each CDR3 is given with its conserved first and last residue. The D gene is left open where the match is weak. Size is stated for part of the rows, as once, few or many counts, or as a class when the clone is expanded.

CDR3 DNA: TGCAGTGCCCTTAGGAACCGCAATGAGCAGTTCTTC; CDR3 protein: CSALRNRNEQFF; V gene: TRBV20-1; J gene: TRBJ2-1; clone size: few; D gene: .
CDR3 DNA: TGCAGTGCTAGTCCCAGCGGGAGCTACGAGCAGTACTTC; CDR3 protein: CSASPSGSYEQYF; V gene: TRBV20-1; J gene: TRBJ2-7; clone size: many; D gene: TRBD2
CDR3 DNA: TGCGCCAGCAGCTTAAGTCAGGACTCTGGGGCCAACGTCCTGACTTTC; CDR3 protein: CASSLSQDSGANVLTF; V gene: TRBV5-1; J gene: TRBJ2-6; clone size: many; D gene: .
CDR3 DNA: TGCAGCGTGCCGGACCAAAGCTCCTACAATGAGCAGTTCTTC; CDR3 protein: CSVPDQSSYNEQFF; V gene: TRBV29-1; J gene: TRBJ2-1; clone size: few; D gene: .
CDR3 DNA: TGCAGTGCTAGAAAGGCGGCAGGGGACGGCTACACCTTC; CDR3 protein: CSARKAAGDGYTF; V gene: TRBV20-1; J gene: TRBJ1-2; clone size: many; D gene: .
CDR3 DNA: TGTGCCAGCAGCCCAAGGGACGGAAGGTACCAAGAGACCCAGTACTTC; CDR3 protein: CASSPRDGRYQETQYF; V gene: TRBV11-1; J gene: TRBJ2-5; clone size: .; D gene: .
CDR3 DNA: TGTGCCTGCACTCGGGACAATTCCTACGAGCAGTACTTC; CDR3 protein: CACTRDNSYEQYF; V gene: TRBV7-9; J gene: TRBJ2-7; clone size: few; D gene: .
CDR3 DNA: TGCAGTGCTAACACACCTGGAAACACCATATATTTT; CDR3 protein: CSANTPGNTIYF; V gene: TRBV20-1; J gene: TRBJ1-3; clone size: .; D gene: .
CDR3 DNA: TGTGCCAGCAGAGACGACGGTGGCAATCAGCCCCAGCATTTT; CDR3 protein: CASRDDGGNQPQHF; V gene: TRBV28; J gene: TRBJ1-5; clone size: few; D gene: .
CDR3 DNA: TGCGCCAGCAGCCAAGATCGGCCTAGCGGGGGGTGGGACAATGAGCAGTTCTTC; CDR3 protein: CASSQDRPSGGWDNEQFF; V gene: TRBV4-3; J gene: TRBJ2-1; clone size: few; D gene: TRBD2
CDR3 DNA: TGCAGTGCTAGCCGGGGGGCTAGCTCCTACGAGCAGTACTTC; CDR3 protein: CSASRGASSYEQYF; V gene: TRBV20-1; J gene: TRBJ2-7; clone size: many; D gene: .
CDR3 DNA: TGCAGTGCTAGGACCGGCCTCGGCATGAACACTGAAGCTTTCTTT; CDR3 protein: CSARTGLGMNTEAFF; V gene: TRBV20-1; J gene: TRBJ1-1; clone size: .; D gene: .
CDR3 DNA: TGCAGTGCTAGAGAGAGAGGGATCGAAGCTTTCTTT; CDR3 protein: CSARERGIEAFF; V gene: TRBV20-1; J gene: TRBJ1-1; clone size: .; D gene: .
CDR3 DNA: TGTGCCAGCAGTTACTCATGGAGCGGGAGGACTTCCTACGAGCAGTACTTC; CDR3 protein: CASSYSWSGRTSYEQYF; V gene: TRBV6-5; J gene: TRBJ2-7; clone size: few; D gene: TRBD2
CDR3 DNA: TGTGCCAGCAGTCAGAGGGAGGGGCTAGGCAATCAGCCCCAGCATTTT; CDR3 protein: CASSQREGLGNQPQHF; V gene: TRBV12-3/TRBV12-4; J gene: TRBJ1-5; clone size: few; D gene: .
CDR3 DNA: TGTGCCAGCAGCTTAGGTCCCACAGGGATACGTTCAGATACGCAGTATTTT; CDR3 protein: CASSLGPTGIRSDTQYF; V gene: TRBV7-2; J gene: TRBJ2-3; clone size: .; D gene: .
CDR3 DNA: TGCAGTGCTAGCCGGGCCCAGGGGGCCCAGTACTTC; CDR3 protein: CSASRAQGAQYF; V gene: TRBV20-1; J gene: TRBJ2-5; clone size: .; D gene: TRBD1
CDR3 DNA: TGCGCCAGCAGCCCACGACAGGGGCGCTTCATGAACACTGAAGCTTTCTTT; CDR3 protein: CASSPRQGRFMNTEAFF; V gene: TRBV5-1; J gene: TRBJ1-1; clone size: .; D gene: TRBD1
CDR3 DNA: TGTGCCAGCAGCCTGGGATATTCCGGGCAGTTCTTC; CDR3 protein: CASSLGYSGQFF; V gene: TRBV28; J gene: TRBJ2-1; clone size: many; D gene: .
CDR3 DNA: TGCAGCGTTGGAGGGCAGGGACACGAGCAGTACTTC; CDR3 protein: CSVGGQGHEQYF; V gene: TRBV29-1; J gene: TRBJ2-7; clone size: many; D gene: .
CDR3 DNA: TGTGCCAGCTCACCACGGCAGGGAGGGATATATGGCTACACCTTC; CDR3 protein: CASSPRQGGIYGYTF; V gene: TRBV18; J gene: TRBJ1-2; clone size: .; D gene: .
CDR3 DNA: TGTGCCAGCAGTGAATTTTCAAGGGCTATGGGCTACAATGAGCAGTTCTTC; CDR3 protein: CASSEFSRAMGYNEQFF; V gene: TRBV6-1; J gene: TRBJ2-1; clone size: few; D gene: .
CDR3 DNA: TGTGCCAGCAGCTTCCGGGACTGGCAAGAGACCCAGTACTTC; CDR3 protein: CASSFRDWQETQYF; V gene: TRBV7-9; J gene: TRBJ2-5; clone size: few; D gene: .
CDR3 DNA: TGTGCCAGCAGTGGGGGGCACGGGGAGCCCCAGCATTTT; CDR3 protein: CASSGGHGEPQHF; V gene: TRBV2; J gene: TRBJ1-5; clone size: .; D gene: .
CDR3 DNA: TGTGCCAGCAGTGACCGTGGGACAGGGTTGGAGACCCAGTACTTC; CDR3 protein: CASSDRGTGLETQYF; V gene: TRBV6-1; J gene: TRBJ2-5; clone size: .; D gene: TRBD1